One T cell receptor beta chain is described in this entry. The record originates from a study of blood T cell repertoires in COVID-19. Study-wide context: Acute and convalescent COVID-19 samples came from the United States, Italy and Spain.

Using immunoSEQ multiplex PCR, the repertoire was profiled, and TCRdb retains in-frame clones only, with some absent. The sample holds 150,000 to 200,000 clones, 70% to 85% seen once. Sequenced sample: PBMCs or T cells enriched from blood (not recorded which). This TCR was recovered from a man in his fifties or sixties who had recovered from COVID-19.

In nucleotides, the CDR3 is TGTGCCAGCCTGAGCGAGTACACAGATACGCAGTATTTT. Translating gives CASLSEYTDTQYF. The gene calls are TRBV28 and TRBJ2-3; D is ambiguous. The V end was cut by 8 bases, the J end by 2 bases, with 11 bases between. The CDR3 extends over 13 amino acids. Germline CDR1 MDHEN, CDR2 SYDVKM.